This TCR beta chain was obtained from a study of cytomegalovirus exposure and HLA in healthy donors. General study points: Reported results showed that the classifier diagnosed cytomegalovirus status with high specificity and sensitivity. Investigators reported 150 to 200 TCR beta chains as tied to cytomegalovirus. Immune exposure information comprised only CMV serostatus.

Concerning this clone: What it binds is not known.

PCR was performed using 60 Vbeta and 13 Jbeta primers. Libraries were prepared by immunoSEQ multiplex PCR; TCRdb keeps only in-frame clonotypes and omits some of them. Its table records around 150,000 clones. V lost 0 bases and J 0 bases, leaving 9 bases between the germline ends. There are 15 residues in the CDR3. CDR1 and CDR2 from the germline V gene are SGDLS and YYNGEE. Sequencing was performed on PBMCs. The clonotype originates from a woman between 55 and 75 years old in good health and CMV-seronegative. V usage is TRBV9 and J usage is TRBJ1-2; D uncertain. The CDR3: CASSVDSRANYGYTF. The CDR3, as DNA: TGTGCCAGCAGCGTAGATTCCCGAGCTAACTATGGCTACACCTTC.